This T cell receptor (beta chain) came from a study of blood T cell repertoires in COVID-19. About the study: Collection of acute and convalescent COVID-19 samples took place in the United States, Italy and Spain. Sources were T cells, B-cell-depleted T cells, or PBMCs; the material itself was cDNA or gDNA.

As originally analysed: Scientists estimated how many nucleated cells there were by amplifying reference gene primers. Here immunoSEQ multiplex PCR was the method, and the copy in TCRdb shows in-frame clones only, minus some. V, J and clone size reflect that table, while D and trimming were determined from the DNA. The sample lists 120,000 to 150,000 clones; around four fifths were seen once. The sequence was obtained from a woman between 40 and 55 years old with active or convalescent COVID-19. Material: peripheral blood.

This CDR3 is CASTADRDYGYTF. The CDR3 bases are TGCGCCAGCACCGCCGACAGGGACTATGGCTACACCTTC. The rearrangement joins TRBV5-1 to TRBJ1-2, with TRBD1 matching 7 bases. V shed 6 bases and J 3 bases; nucleotides not matched to a gene: 5. Germline lookup yields CDR1 SGHRS and CDR2 YFSETQ. This CDR3 is 13 amino acids long.